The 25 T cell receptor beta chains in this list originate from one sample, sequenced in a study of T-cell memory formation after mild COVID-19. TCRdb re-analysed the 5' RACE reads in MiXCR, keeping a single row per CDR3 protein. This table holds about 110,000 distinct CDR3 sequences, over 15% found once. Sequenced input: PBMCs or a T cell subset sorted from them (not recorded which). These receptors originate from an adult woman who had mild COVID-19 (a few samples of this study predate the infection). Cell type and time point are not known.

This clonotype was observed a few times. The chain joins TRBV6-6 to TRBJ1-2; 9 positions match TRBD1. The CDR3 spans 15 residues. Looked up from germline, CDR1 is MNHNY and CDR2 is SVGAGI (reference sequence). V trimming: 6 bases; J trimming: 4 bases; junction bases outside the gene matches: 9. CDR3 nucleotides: TGTGCCAGCAGCCGAGTACAGGGGGCCACCTATGGCTACACCTTC. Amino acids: CASSRVQGATYGYTF.

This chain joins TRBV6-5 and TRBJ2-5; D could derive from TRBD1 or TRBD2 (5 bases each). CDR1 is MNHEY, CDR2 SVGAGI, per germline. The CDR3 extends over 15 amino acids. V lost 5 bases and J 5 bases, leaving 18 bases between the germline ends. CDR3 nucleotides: TGTGCCAGCAGTCCTCCCCCAGGGACGCCGGAGACCCAGTACTTC. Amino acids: CASSPPPGTPETQYF.

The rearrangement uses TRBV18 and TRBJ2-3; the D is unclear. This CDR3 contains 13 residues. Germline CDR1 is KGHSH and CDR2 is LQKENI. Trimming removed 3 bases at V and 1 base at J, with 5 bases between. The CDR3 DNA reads TGTGCCAGCTCACCGGTCGGCACAGATACGCAGTATTTT. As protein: CASSPVGTDTQYF.

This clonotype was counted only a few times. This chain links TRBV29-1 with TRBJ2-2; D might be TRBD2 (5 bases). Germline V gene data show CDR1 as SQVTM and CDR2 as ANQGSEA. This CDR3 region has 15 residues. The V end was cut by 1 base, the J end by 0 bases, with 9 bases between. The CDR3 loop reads CSVEAPGTNTGELFF. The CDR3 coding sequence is TGCAGCGTTGAAGCTCCGGGGACGAACACCGGGGAGCTGTTTTTT.

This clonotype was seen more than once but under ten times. CDR3 in amino acids: CASSAQSMGDTGELFF. The CDR3 nucleotides are TGTGCCAGCTCGGCCCAATCCATGGGGGACACCGGGGAGCTGTTTTTT. The V call is TRBV18, the J call TRBJ2-2; D tentatively reads TRBD1 or TRBD2 (5 bases each). CDR3 length: 16 amino acids. Deletions cut 6 bases from V and 3 bases from J, with 17 bases between. Germline V gene data show CDR1 as KGHSH and CDR2 as LQKENI. Drawing the rest from reference TRBV18 and TRBJ2-2, the complete variable domain is NAGVMQNPRHLVRRRGQEARLRCSPMKGHSHVYWYRQLPEEGLKFMVYLQKENIIDESGMPKERFSAEFPKEGPSILRIQQVVRGDSAAYFCASSAQSMGDTGELFFGEGSRLTVL.

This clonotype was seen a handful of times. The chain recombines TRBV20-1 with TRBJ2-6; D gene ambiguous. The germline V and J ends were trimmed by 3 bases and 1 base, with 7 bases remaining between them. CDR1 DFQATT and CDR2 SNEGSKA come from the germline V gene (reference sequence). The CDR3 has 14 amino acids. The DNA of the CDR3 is TGCAGTGCTAGGTCGCCGTCTGGGGCCAACGTCCTGACTTTC. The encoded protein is CSARSPSGANVLTF.

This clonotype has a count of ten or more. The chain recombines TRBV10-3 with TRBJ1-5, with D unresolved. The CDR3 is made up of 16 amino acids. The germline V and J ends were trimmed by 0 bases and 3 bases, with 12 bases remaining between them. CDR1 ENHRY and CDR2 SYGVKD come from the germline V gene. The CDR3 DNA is TGTGCCATCAGTGAGTCAGGAGTGGGAATCAATCAGCCCCAGCATTTT. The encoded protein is CAISESGVGINQPQHF.

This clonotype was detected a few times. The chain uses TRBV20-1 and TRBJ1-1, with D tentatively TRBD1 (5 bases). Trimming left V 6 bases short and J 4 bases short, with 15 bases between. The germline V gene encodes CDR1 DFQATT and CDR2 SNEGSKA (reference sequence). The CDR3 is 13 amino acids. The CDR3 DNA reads TGCAGTGCACCGAGCGGGGACCTCACTGAAGCTTTCTTT. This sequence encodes CSAPSGDLTEAFF.

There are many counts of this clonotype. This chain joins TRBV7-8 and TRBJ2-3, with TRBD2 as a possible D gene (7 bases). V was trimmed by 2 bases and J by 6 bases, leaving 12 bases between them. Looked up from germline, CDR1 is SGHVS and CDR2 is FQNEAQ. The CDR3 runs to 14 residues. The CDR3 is CASSLRGGPDTQYF. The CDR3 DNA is TGTGCCAGCAGCTTAAGGGGGGGCCCGGATACGCAGTATTTT. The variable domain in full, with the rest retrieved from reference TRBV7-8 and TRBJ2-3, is GAGVSQSPRYKVAKRGQDVALRCDPISGHVSLFWYQQALGQGPEFLTYFQNEAQLDKSGLPSDRFFAERPEGSVSTLKIQRTQQEDSAVYLCASSLRGGPDTQYFGPGTRLTVL.

The CDR3 reads CSVEPRLAGGHSYNEQFF. CDR3 coding DNA: TGCAGCGTTGAACCCCGACTAGCGGGGGGCCATTCCTACAATGAGCAGTTCTTC. The rearrangement links TRBV29-1 to TRBJ2-1; 13 bases fit TRBD2. The germline gives CDR1 SQVTM, CDR2 ANQGSEA. J lost 1 base, V lost 2 bases, and 8 bases had no gene match. This CDR3 spans 18 amino acids.

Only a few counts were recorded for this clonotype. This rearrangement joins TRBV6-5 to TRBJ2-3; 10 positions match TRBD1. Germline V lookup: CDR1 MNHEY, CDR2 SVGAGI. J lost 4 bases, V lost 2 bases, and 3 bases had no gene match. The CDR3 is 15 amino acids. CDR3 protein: CASSYGTGDSDTQYF. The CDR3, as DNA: TGTGCCAGCAGTTACGGGACAGGGGATTCAGATACGCAGTATTTT.

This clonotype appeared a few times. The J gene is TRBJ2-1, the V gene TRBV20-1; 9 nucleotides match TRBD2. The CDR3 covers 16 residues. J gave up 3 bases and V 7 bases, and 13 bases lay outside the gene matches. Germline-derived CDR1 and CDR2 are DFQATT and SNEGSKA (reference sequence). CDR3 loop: CSVGRGVAGDYNEQFF. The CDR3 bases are TGCAGTGTTGGCCGAGGGGTAGCGGGGGACTACAATGAGCAGTTCTTC.

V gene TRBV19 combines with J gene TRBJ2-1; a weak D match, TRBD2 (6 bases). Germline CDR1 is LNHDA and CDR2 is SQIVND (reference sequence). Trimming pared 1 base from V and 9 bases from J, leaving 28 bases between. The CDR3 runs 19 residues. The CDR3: CASSIVPLTFWTTVSEQFF. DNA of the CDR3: TGTGCCAGTAGTATAGTCCCTCTCACCTTTTGGACTACTGTGTCTGAGCAGTTCTTC.

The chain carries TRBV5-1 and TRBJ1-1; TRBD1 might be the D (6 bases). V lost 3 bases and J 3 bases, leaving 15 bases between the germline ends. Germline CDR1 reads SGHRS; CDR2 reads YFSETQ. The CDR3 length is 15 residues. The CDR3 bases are TGCGCCAGCAGCTCCACGATTCGACAGGACACTGAAGCTTTCTTT. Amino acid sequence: CASSSTIRQDTEAFF.

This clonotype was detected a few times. CDR3 residues: CSARAGSYNEQFF. The CDR3, as DNA: TGCAGTGCTAGAGCGGGTAGTTACAATGAGCAGTTCTTC. The chain uses TRBV20-1 and TRBJ2-1; no clear D. Germline V gene data show CDR1 as DFQATT and CDR2 as SNEGSKA (reference sequence). CDR3 length: 13 amino acids. The germline V and J ends were trimmed by 1 base and 4 bases, with 8 bases remaining between them.

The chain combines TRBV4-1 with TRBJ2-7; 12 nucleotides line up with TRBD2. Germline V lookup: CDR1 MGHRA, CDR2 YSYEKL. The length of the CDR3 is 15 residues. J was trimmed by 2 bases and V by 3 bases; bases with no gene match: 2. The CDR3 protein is CASSHPSGGAYEQYF. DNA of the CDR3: TGCGCCAGCAGCCACCCTAGCGGGGGGGCCTACGAGCAGTACTTC.

For the CDR3, the DNA is TGTGCCAGCAGTTTTTCGATCCACGAGCAGTACTTC. It yields the protein CASSFSIHEQYF. The chain carries TRBV12-3 or TRBV12-4 and TRBJ2-7; no firm D call. The CDR3 runs to 12 residues. The germline V and J ends were trimmed by 3 bases and 5 bases, with 8 bases remaining between them.

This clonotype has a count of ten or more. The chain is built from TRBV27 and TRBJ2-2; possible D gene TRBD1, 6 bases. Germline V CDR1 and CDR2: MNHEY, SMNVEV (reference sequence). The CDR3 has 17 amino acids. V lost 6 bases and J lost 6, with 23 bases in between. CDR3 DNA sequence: TGTGCCAGCAGCTACCTACCGGGACAACTTCGGCCCGGGGAGCTGTTTTTT. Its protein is CASSYLPGQLRPGELFF.

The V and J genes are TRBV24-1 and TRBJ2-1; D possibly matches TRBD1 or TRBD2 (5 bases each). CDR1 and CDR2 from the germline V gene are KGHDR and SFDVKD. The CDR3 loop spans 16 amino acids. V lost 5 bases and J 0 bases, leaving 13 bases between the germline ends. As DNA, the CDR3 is TGTGCCACCAGTGCGGTGGGGACGAGCTCCTACAATGAGCAGTTCTTC. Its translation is CATSAVGTSSYNEQFF.

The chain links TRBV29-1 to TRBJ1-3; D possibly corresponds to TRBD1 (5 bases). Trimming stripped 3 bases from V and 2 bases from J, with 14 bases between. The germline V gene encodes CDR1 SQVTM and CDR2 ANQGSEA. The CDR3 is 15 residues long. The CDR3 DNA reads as TGCAGCGTTGAGTATGCAGGGATGACTGGAAACACCATATATTTT. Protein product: CSVEYAGMTGNTIYF.

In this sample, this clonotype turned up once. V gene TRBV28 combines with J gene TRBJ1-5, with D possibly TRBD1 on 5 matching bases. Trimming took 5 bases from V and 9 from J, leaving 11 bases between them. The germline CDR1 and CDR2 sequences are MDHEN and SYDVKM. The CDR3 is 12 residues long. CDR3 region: CASSDGQRPQHF. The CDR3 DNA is TGTGCCAGCAGTGATGGACAACGGCCCCAGCATTTT.

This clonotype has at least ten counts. CDR3 sequence (DNA): TGCGCCAGCAGCCCCCTCAAGGGGAGCTCCTACAATGAGCAGTTCTTC. Protein: CASSPLKGSSYNEQFF. This chain uses TRBV5-1 with TRBJ2-1, with D tentatively TRBD1 or TRBD2 (5 bases each). The V gene lost 4 bases and the J gene lost 0 bases, with 14 bases spanning the gap. Germline V gives CDR1 SGHRS, CDR2 YFSETQ. The CDR3 has 16 residues. Full variable domain (outside the CDR3, taken from reference TRBV5-1 and TRBJ2-1): KAGVTQTPRYLIKTRGQQVTLSCSPISGHRSVSWYQQTPGQGLQFLFEYFSETQRNKGNFPGRFSGRQFSNSRSEMNVSTLELGDSALYLCASSPLKGSSYNEQFFGPGTRLTVL.

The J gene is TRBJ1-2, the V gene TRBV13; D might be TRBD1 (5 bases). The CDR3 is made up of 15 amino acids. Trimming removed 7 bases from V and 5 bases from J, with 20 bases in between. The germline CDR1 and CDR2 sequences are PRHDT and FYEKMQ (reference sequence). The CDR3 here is CASTSGTSIRYGYTF. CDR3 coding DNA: TGTGCCAGCACCTCAGGGACCTCGATTAGGTATGGCTACACCTTC.

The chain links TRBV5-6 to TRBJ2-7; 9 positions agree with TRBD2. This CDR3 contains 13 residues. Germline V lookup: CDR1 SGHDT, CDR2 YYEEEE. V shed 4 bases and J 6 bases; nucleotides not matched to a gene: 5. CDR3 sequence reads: CASSHGTSPEQYF. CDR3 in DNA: TGTGCCAGCAGCCACGGGACTAGCCCCGAGCAGTACTTC.

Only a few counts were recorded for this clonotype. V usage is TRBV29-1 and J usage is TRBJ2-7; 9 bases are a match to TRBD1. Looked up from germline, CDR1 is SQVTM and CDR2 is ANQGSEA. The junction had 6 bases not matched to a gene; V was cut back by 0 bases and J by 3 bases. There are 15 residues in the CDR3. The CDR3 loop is CSVEDWEDRGYEQYF. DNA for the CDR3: TGCAGCGTTGAAGATTGGGAGGACAGGGGCTACGAGCAGTACTTC.